Following are 32 T cell receptor beta chains from one sample sequenced in a study of multiple sclerosis patients with progressive multifocal leukoencephalopathy (dated by TCRdb to between 2017 and 2020). Receptors were amplified or captured by the immunoSEQ multiplex PCR assay. What TCRdb holds here is the immuneACCESS table cut down to in-frame rearrangements. Part of the clones is not present; checked against another copy, under half of the missing clones reflect an unresolved V gene, and the others are unexplained. In this sample the table shows tens of thousands of clones, over 85% of which occur a single time. The ten largest account for approximately 1.6% of the sample. Per the publication, the time point label means: 5 to 6 months of natalizumab therapy. The sample's treatment or condition, from its label and the paper: on natalizumab therapy at sampling. The material was PBMCs, obtained from a patient treated with natalizumab. These receptors all stem from a human donor with multiple sclerosis.

In its sample, this clone was seen once. The chain employs TRBV13 and TRBJ2-5; no firm D call. V was pared by 2 bases and J by 5 bases, with 9 bases between. This CDR3 contains 13 residues. Germline V CDR1 and CDR2: PRHDT, FYEKMQ (reference sequence). For the CDR3, the DNA is TGTGCCAGCAGCTTAATCGGTGGGGAGACCCAGTACTTC. It codes for CASSLIGGETQYF.

The V and J genes are TRBV28 and TRBJ1-1, with D hard to call. Trimming pared 3 bases from V and 11 bases from J, leaving 10 bases between. Germline loops: CDR1 MDHEN, CDR2 SYDVKM. The CDR3 is 11 residues long. The CDR3 DNA reads TGTGCCAGCAGTTTGACGACCGGTGCTTTCTTT. Translation: CASSLTTGAFF.

The CDR3, as DNA: TGTGCCAGCAGAACGACTCGGGGAGGATTCCGATCCGAAGCTTTCTTT. Protein: CASRTTRGGFRSEAFF. V and J are TRBV11-2 and TRBJ1-1, with D unclear. The CDR3 is made up of 16 amino acids. Per germline, CDR1 SGHAT and CDR2 FQNNGV. The V and J ends lost 6 bases and 8 bases respectively, with 25 bases between them.

CDR3 sequence (DNA): TGTGCCAGCAGTTTCAACCCAGGGGGCGGTGGGGATGAGCAGTTCTTC. It translates to CASSFNPGGGGDEQFF. The V call is TRBV6-5, the J call TRBJ2-1; 8 positions match TRBD1. CDR1 is MNHEY, CDR2 SVGAGI, per germline. V trimming: 4 bases; J trimming: 8 bases; junction bases outside the gene matches: 13. This CDR3 is built from 16 residues.

The chain combines TRBV2 with TRBJ2-7; the match to TRBD1 covers 8 bases. This CDR3 is 13 amino acids long. Looked up from germline, CDR1 is SNHLY and CDR2 is FYNNEI. V dropped 4 bases and J dropped 5; count of bases not matched to a gene: 4. CDR3 sequence: CASSAGTGNEQYF. CDR3 DNA: TGTGCCAGCAGTGCCGGGACAGGTAACGAGCAGTACTTC. Full variable domain (outside the CDR3, taken from reference TRBV2 and TRBJ2-7): EPEVTQTPSHQVTQMGQEVILRCVPISNHLYFYWYRQILGQKVEFLVSFYNNEISEKSEIFDDQFSVERPDGSNFTLKIRSTKLEDSAMYFCASSAGTGNEQYFGPGTRLTVT.

The V gene is TRBV2, the J gene TRBJ2-3; D may match TRBD1 or TRBD2 (7 bases each). CDR3 length equals 19 residues. Germline V gene data show CDR1 as SNHLY and CDR2 as FYNNEI. V lost 5 bases and J 1 base, leaving 25 bases between the germline ends. The CDR3 nucleotides read TGTGCCAGCAGTCCAGGGGGGGTCTGGGTAGCGGGTCGCACAGATACGCAGTATTTT. This translates into CASSPGGVWVAGRTDTQYF.

CDR3 bases: TGTGCCAGTAGTATCAGGGCTAGTGTATCCTACAATGAGCAGTTCTTC. It encodes CASSIRASVSYNEQFF. The chain couples TRBV19 to TRBJ2-1; tentative D call: TRBD1 (5 bases). Germline CDR1 is LNHDA and CDR2 is SQIVND (reference sequence). Trimming stripped 3 bases from V and 1 base from J, with 13 bases between. The CDR3 sequence is 16 residues long.

This chain uses TRBV7-2 with TRBJ2-7; no reliable D call. This CDR3 is built from 11 residues. Looked up from germline, CDR1 is SGHTA and CDR2 is FQGNSA. The ends were cut back, 5 bases at V and 3 bases at J, with 5 bases in the middle. CDR3: CASSQFYEQYF. CDR3 nucleotides: TGTGCCAGCAGCCAGTTCTACGAGCAGTACTTC.

This clone was found a few times. The CDR3 DNA sequence: TGTGCCAGCAGAACCGGGACAGGGGGGGGCAAAGCTTTCTTT. Translation: CASRTGTGGGKAFF. The genes are TRBV6-5 and TRBJ1-1; 11 nucleotides line up with TRBD1. Germline V lookup: CDR1 MNHEY, CDR2 SVGAGI. V lost 6 bases and J lost 9; bases outside the gene matches: 9. The CDR3 has 14 residues.

The chain links TRBV27 to TRBJ2-1; 7 positions agree with TRBD1. CDR1 MNHEY and CDR2 SMNVEV come from the germline V gene (reference sequence). CDR3 length: 15 amino acids. The V gene end was trimmed by 0 bases and the J gene end by 9 bases; junction bases not matched to a gene: 8. The CDR3 region has the DNA TGTGCCAGCAGTTTATCGAAAGGGGGCGCAACTGAGCAGTTCTTC. As protein: CASSLSKGGATEQFF.

The rearrangement joins TRBV10-3 to TRBJ1-5; 7 nucleotides match TRBD1. CDR3 length: 14 residues. With 4 bases clipped from V and 6 bases from J, the junction kept 6 bases outside the gene matches. CDR1 and CDR2 from the germline V gene are ENHRY and SYGVKD. The CDR3 nucleotides read TGTGCCATCAGTGTCGGGGACAGCGGTCAGCCCCAGCATTTT. It translates to CAISVGDSGQPQHF.

This sequence joins TRBV5-6 and TRBJ1-2; D is unclear. The CDR3 contains 14 residues. Between the trimmed V and J ends, which lost 0 bases and 3 bases, there was a span of 9 bases. Germline V gene lookup returns CDR1 SGHDT and CDR2 YYEEEE. CDR3 loop: CASSLGPSDYGYTF. The CDR3 DNA is TGTGCCAGCAGCTTGGGTCCCTCAGACTATGGCTACACCTTC. Supplemented by reference TRBV5-6 and TRBJ1-2, the full variable domain reads DAGVTQSPTHLIKTRGQQVTLRCSPKSGHDTVSWYQQALGQGPQFIFQYYEEEERQRGNFPDRFSGHQFPNYSSELNVNALLLGDSALYLCASSLGPSDYGYTFGSGTRLTVV.

This clone was found a few times. The J gene is TRBJ2-2, the V gene TRBV6-1; D possibly uses TRBD1 or TRBD2 (5 bases each). V lost 6 bases and J 1 base, leaving 9 bases between the germline ends. Germline CDR1 and CDR2: MNHNS and SASEGT. This CDR3 region has 14 residues. CDR3 residues: CASRRDGNTGELFF. CDR3 nucleotides: TGTGCCAGCAGAAGGGACGGGAACACCGGGGAGCTGTTTTTT.

This clone occurred once. This rearrangement joins TRBV6-1 to TRBJ1-2; no firm D call. V gave up 7 bases and J gave up 6 bases, with 15 bases separating them. Germline CDR1 MNHNS, CDR2 SASEGT. The CDR3 contains 13 residues. This chain's CDR3 is CASTLSGWDGYTF. In nucleotides, the CDR3 is TGTGCCAGCACTCTGTCGGGGTGGGATGGCTACACCTTC.

V is TRBV7-2 and J is TRBJ2-2, with D hard to call. This CDR3 is 12 amino acids long. Per germline, CDR1 SGHTA and CDR2 FQGNSA. The ends were cut back, 6 bases at V and 6 bases at J, with 8 bases in the middle. The CDR3 loop is CASSSGSGELFF. CDR3 DNA: TGTGCCAGCAGTTCCGGGTCCGGGGAGCTGTTTTTT. Using reference TRBV7-2 and TRBJ2-2 for the parts outside the CDR3, the full variable domain is GAGVSQSPSNKVTEKGKDVELRCDPISGHTALYWYRQSLGQGLEFLIYFQGNSAPDKSGLPSDRFSAERTGGSVSTLTIQRTQQEDSAVYLCASSSGSGELFFGEGSRLTVL.

This chain links TRBV28 with TRBJ2-5; D is possibly TRBD1 (6 bases). The J call is uncertain, as TRBJ2-7 better fits the DNA end. CDR3 length equals 16 residues. Per germline, CDR1 MDHEN and CDR2 SYDVKM. The CDR3 loop is CASSLETGLSTYEQYF. The CDR3 DNA reads TGTGCCAGCAGTTTAGAGACAGGCCTGAGTACCTACGAGCAGTACTTC.

The rearrangement links TRBV19 to TRBJ2-7, with D possibly called TRBD1 or TRBD2 (5 bases each). The CDR3 spans 13 residues. From germline, CDR1 is LNHDA and CDR2 SQIVND (reference sequence). The V gene lost 5 bases and the J gene lost 3 bases, with 11 bases spanning the gap. The CDR3 is CASSPGQIYEQYF. CDR3 bases: TGTGCCAGTAGTCCGGGGCAAATCTACGAGCAGTACTTC.

The V and J genes are TRBV15 and TRBJ1-4; unclear D gene. This CDR3 comprises 16 residues. V gave up 8 bases and J gave up 0 bases, with 16 bases separating them. In germline, CDR1 is LNHNV, CDR2 YYDKDF (reference sequence). This CDR3 reads CATRGLGLATNEKLFF. The CDR3 DNA is TGTGCCACCCGGGGTTTGGGATTGGCAACTAATGAAAAACTGTTTTTT.

The chain recombines TRBV19 with TRBJ2-7; 10 bases agree with TRBD1. The germline gives CDR1 LNHDA, CDR2 SQIVND (reference sequence). This CDR3 is 15 amino acids long. Unmatched junction bases numbered 6, after V lost 3 bases and J lost 4 bases. The DNA for the CDR3 is TGTGCCAGTAGTATTCAGGGACAGGGGTCATACGAGCAGTACTTC. Residues: CASSIQGQGSYEQYF.

The J gene is TRBJ2-1, the V gene TRBV28; 8 positions agree with TRBD2. This CDR3 contains 15 residues. Germline lookup yields CDR1 MDHEN and CDR2 SYDVKM. J was trimmed by 8 bases and V by 9 bases; bases with no gene match: 15. The CDR3 sequence is CARSPSGSLNHEQFF. The CDR3 DNA reads TGTGCCAGATCCCCAAGCGGGAGCCTCAACCATGAGCAGTTCTTC.

This clone came up a few times. The chain links TRBV19 to TRBJ1-3; the D is unclear. Germline loops: CDR1 LNHDA, CDR2 SQIVND (reference sequence). Trimming removed 2 bases from V and 3 bases from J, with 5 bases in between. This CDR3 is 13 amino acids long. CDR3 nucleotide sequence: TGTGCCAGTAGTATAAAAGGTGGAAACACCATATATTTT. Protein sequence: CASSIKGGNTIYF.

The chain carries TRBV7-2 and TRBJ2-7; D is undetermined. Trimming pared 0 bases from V and 0 bases from J, leaving 3 bases between. This CDR3 comprises 13 residues. CDR1 and CDR2 (germline): SGHTA, FQGNSA. The CDR3 DNA sequence: TGTGCCAGCAGCTTAGCAAGCTCCTACGAGCAGTACTTC. This translates into CASSLASSYEQYF.

This clone was picked up a small number of times. The CDR3, as DNA: TGCGCCAGCAGTCCATGGGGTGGGAATGAAAAACTGTTTTTT. Its translation: CASSPWGGNEKLFF. The chain joins TRBV5-1 to TRBJ1-4, with D hard to call. The CDR3 sequence is 14 residues long. Trimming pared 5 bases from V and 5 bases from J, leaving 13 bases between. From germline, CDR1 is SGHRS and CDR2 YFSETQ.

The rearrangement links TRBV5-1 to TRBJ1-2; D remains unclear. The CDR3 has 15 residues. Trimming removed 0 bases from V and 5 bases from J, with 14 bases in between. Germline values: CDR1 SGHRS, CDR2 YFSETQ. The CDR3 sequence is CASSLARDRGYGYTF. The CDR3 nucleotides are TGCGCCAGCAGCTTGGCAAGAGATCGTGGTTATGGCTACACCTTC.

The chain links TRBV11-2 to TRBJ2-7, with D possibly being TRBD1 (5 bases). The germline V and J ends were trimmed by 2 bases and 3 bases, with 14 bases remaining between them. The CDR3 length is 15 residues. CDR1 and CDR2 from the germline V gene are SGHAT and FQNNGV. Written as DNA, the CDR3 is TGTGCCAGCAGCTTAAGACGACAGCCATTCTACGAGCAGTACTTC. Amino acids: CASSLRRQPFYEQYF.

The chain uses TRBV7-6 and TRBJ1-1; D not resolved. The CDR3 runs 14 residues. The V end lost 1 base, the J end lost 1 base, and 7 bases lay between the germline ends. Germline-derived CDR1 and CDR2 are SGHVS and FNYEAQ. The CDR3 nucleotides read TGTGCCAGCAGCTTAGTCGGGCAGAACACTGAAGCTTTCTTT. Amino acid sequence: CASSLVGQNTEAFF. The full variable domain, completed using reference TRBV7-6 and TRBJ1-1, is GAGVSQSPRYKVTKRGQDVALRCDPISGHVSLYWYRQALGQGPEFLTYFNYEAQQDKSGLPNDRFSAERPEGSISTLTIQRTEQRDSAMYRCASSLVGQNTEAFFGQGTRLTVV.

This clone showed up just once. V and J are TRBV7-2 and TRBJ2-2; D not resolved. CDR1 and CDR2 from the germline V gene are SGHTA and FQGNSA. Trimming removed 1 base from V and 7 bases from J, with 7 bases in between. The CDR3 loop spans 13 amino acids. CDR3 amino acids: CASSLDQGGELFF. The CDR3 DNA sequence: TGTGCCAGCAGCTTAGACCAAGGCGGGGAGCTGTTTTTT. The whole variable domain, filled in from reference TRBV7-2 and TRBJ2-2, reads GAGVSQSPSNKVTEKGKDVELRCDPISGHTALYWYRQSLGQGLEFLIYFQGNSAPDKSGLPSDRFSAERTGGSVSTLTIQRTQQEDSAVYLCASSLDQGGELFFGEGSRLTVL.

The chain employs TRBV14 and TRBJ2-2; unclear D gene. The CDR3 has 16 amino acids. Trimming left V 1 base short and J 5 bases short, with 14 bases between. Germline-derived CDR1 and CDR2 are SGHDN and FVKESK. The CDR3 coding sequence is TGTGCCAGCAGCCAAGGACAAGGAGTAGCTACCGGGGAGCTGTTTTTT. Protein product: CASSQGQGVATGELFF. Drawing the rest from reference TRBV14 and TRBJ2-2, the complete variable domain is EAGVTQFPSHSVIEKGQTVTLRCDPISGHDNLYWYRRVMGKEIKFLLHFVKESKQDESGMPNNRFLAERTGGTYSTLKVQPAELEDSGVYFCASSQGQGVATGELFFGEGSRLTVL.

CDR3 region: CASSTRFNTGELFF. The DNA of the CDR3 is TGTGCCAGCAGTACCCGATTTAACACCGGGGAGCTGTTTTTT. The J gene is TRBJ2-2, the V gene TRBV28; D call uncertain. Germline V gene lookup returns CDR1 MDHEN and CDR2 SYDVKM. This CDR3 is 14 amino acids long. V was clipped by 5 bases and J by 2 bases, with 9 bases between them.

The chain combines TRBV10-3 with TRBJ1-5, with D hard to call. This CDR3 contains 14 residues. With 11 bases removed from V and 0 bases from J, the gap between germline ends came to 14 bases. Germline assignment: CDR1 ENHRY and CDR2 SYGVKD. The DNA of the CDR3 is TGTGCCGTTTCGGGTGGTGATAGCAATCAGCCCCAGCATTTT. Translation gives CAVSGGDSNQPQHF.

The chain has TRBV25-1 and TRBJ2-7; a possible D gene is TRBD2 (6 bases). From germline, CDR1 is MGHDK and CDR2 SYGVNS. The CDR3 extends over 13 amino acids. Trimming pared 6 bases from V and 3 bases from J, leaving 12 bases between. The CDR3: CASRPYGGYEQYF. CDR3 nucleotides: TGTGCCAGCAGACCGTACGGGGGCTACGAGCAGTACTTC.

This chain joins TRBV7-2 and TRBJ1-2, with D unresolved. In germline, CDR1 is SGHTA, CDR2 FQGNSA. The CDR3 consists of 14 residues. Trimming stripped 6 bases from V and 7 bases from J, with 18 bases between. As DNA, the CDR3 is TGTGCCAGCAGTTTCCTGGGCTCGCCTCGTGGCTACACCTTC. This translates into CASSFLGSPRGYTF.